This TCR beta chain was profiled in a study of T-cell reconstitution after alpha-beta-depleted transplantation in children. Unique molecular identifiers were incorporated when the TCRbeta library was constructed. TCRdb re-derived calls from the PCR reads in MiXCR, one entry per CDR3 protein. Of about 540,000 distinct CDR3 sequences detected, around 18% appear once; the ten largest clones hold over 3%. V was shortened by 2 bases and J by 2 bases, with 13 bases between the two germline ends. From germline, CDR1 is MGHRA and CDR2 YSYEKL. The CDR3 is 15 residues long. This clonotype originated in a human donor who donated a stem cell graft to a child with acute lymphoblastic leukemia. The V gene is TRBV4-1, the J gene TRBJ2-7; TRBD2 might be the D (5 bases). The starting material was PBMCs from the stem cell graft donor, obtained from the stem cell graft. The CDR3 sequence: CASSQLLAVTYEQYF. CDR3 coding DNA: TGCGCCAGCAGCCAACTCCTAGCTGTAACCTACGAGCAGTACTTC.